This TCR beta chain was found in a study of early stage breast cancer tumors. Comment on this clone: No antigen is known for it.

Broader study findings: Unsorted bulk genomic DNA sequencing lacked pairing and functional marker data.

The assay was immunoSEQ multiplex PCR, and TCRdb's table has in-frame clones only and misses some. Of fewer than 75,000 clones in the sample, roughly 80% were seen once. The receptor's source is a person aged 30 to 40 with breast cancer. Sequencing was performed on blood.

The CDR3 bases are TGCAGCACCCTTGGGGGAGGGCCCCCCTACAATGAGCAGTTCTTC. Translating it yields CSTLGGGPPYNEQFF. The V gene is TRBV29-1, the J gene TRBJ2-1, with 7 bases aligning to TRBD2. CDR3 length equals 15 residues. Germline CDR1 reads SQVTM; CDR2 reads ANQGSEA. V trimming: 8 bases; J trimming: 2 bases; junction bases outside the gene matches: 12.